This T cell receptor (beta chain) emerged from a study of blood T cell repertoires in COVID-19. Assay used: immunoSEQ multiplex PCR; TCRdb lists only in-frame clones, some missing. The table includes about 320,000 clones, 90% to 95% detected once. V lost 6 bases to trimming and J lost 4 bases, with 15 bases between them. The germline V gene has CDR1 SGHAT and CDR2 FQNNGV. There are 14 residues in the CDR3. J is TRBJ1-1 and V is TRBV11-2; D may be TRBD1 (5 bases). The TCR was taken from a woman under 40 who had been exposed to COVID-19. Sequencing used PBMCs or T cells enriched from blood (not recorded which). CDR3 coding DNA: TGTGCCAGCAGAATTCCAGGGTTGAGCACTGAAGCTTTCTTT. Its protein product is CASRIPGLSTEAFF.